There are many counts of the clone carrying this T cell receptor (beta chain). The CDR3 has 14 residues. The germline V gene has CDR1 SGHTA and CDR2 FQGNSA. Trimming shortened V by 1 base and J by 3 bases, and 10 bases separated the two germline ends. The record originates from a study of T cells in Graves' hyperthyroidism and ophthalmopathy. From RNA transcripts, TCR beta CDR3 regions were amplified. TCR CDR3 regions were first amplified by RT-PCR with HTBI primers. MiXCR, applied by TCRdb to the multiplex PCR reads, yields one record per CDR3 protein. The table lists around 540,000 distinct CDR3 sequences, under 60% of them singletons.

This chain links TRBV7-2 with TRBJ2-7, with D unresolved. The source is a woman aged 18-35 years with Graves' hyperthyroidism. The sample comprised peripheral blood or thyroid tissue (not recorded which). As DNA, the CDR3 is TGTGCCAGCAGCTTAGTTTTTGGGGACTACGAGCAGTACTTC. As protein: CASSLVFGDYEQYF.